The rows below give T cell receptor beta chains drawn from one sample of a study of shared clonotypes between healthy human individuals. Profiled with immunoSEQ multiplex PCR; TCRdb holds only in-frame clones, not every one. The repertoire has about 1,800,000 clones, around 96% of them found once; the top ten carry more than 0.9%. The sequenced material came from naive CD8+ T cells sorted from blood. The receptor source for this set is a man younger than 30 in good health. The CDR3 runs from the conserved cysteine through the conserved F or W. The D gene is left open where the match is weak. Clone size, where shown, is once, few, many, or a class for clones that have expanded.

>-|TRBJ2-1|TRBD1|TRBV13
CASSSRTGGRGNEQFF
TGTGCCAGCAGCTCCCGGACAGGGGGCCGGGGGAATGAGCAGTTCTTC
>-|TRBJ2-3|-|TRBV11-2
CASSLDRDTQYF
TGTGCCAGCAGCTTAGATCGCGATACGCAGTATTTT
>-|TRBJ2-3|-|TRBV29-1
CSVVSSAITDTQYF
TGCAGCGTTGTGAGTAGTGCTATCACAGATACGCAGTATTTT
>once|TRBJ1-2|-|TRBV16
CASSQGNENGYGYTF
TGTGCCAGCAGCCAAGGTAACGAAAACGGCTATGGCTACACCTTC
>-|TRBJ2-7|TRBD1|TRBV18
CASSPEDRLYEQYF
TGTGCCAGCTCACCCGAGGACAGGCTCTACGAGCAGTACTTC
>-|TRBJ1-2|TRBD1|TRBV27
CASSPQGTGGFEPGYTF
TGTGCCAGCAGTCCTCAGGGGACAGGGGGCTTCGAGCCTGGCTACACCTTC
>-|TRBJ2-7|-|TRBV30
CAWSVEAGRLTYEQYF
TGTGCCTGGAGTGTTGAGGCAGGCCGACTTACCTACGAGCAGTACTTC
>-|TRBJ2-5|-|TRBV7-9
CASSSYPFQETQYF
TGTGCCAGCAGCTCCTACCCTTTCCAAGAGACCCAGTACTTC
>once|TRBJ1-2|-|TRBV9
CASSVSGGPNYGYTF
TGTGCCAGCAGCGTGAGCGGGGGCCCTAACTATGGCTACACCTTC
>once|TRBJ2-3|-|TRBV11-2
CASSLNGASTDTQYF
TGTGCCAGCAGCTTAAACGGGGCAAGCACAGATACGCAGTATTTT
>-|TRBJ2-7|TRBD2|TRBV7-2
CASSSTSGSAEQYF
TGTGCCAGCAGTTCGACTAGCGGGAGTGCAGAGCAGTACTTC
>-|TRBJ2-7|TRBD1|TRBV6-1
CASSVPGGALSEVCF
TGTGCCAGCAGTGTTCCAGGGGGCGCGCTGTCGGAGGTCTGCTTC
>-|TRBJ2-7|-|TRBV7-6
CASSLATGGSSGRDYEQYF
TGTGCCAGCAGCTTAGCAACAGGGGGATCGAGCGGGAGAGACTACGAGCAGTACTTC
>-|TRBJ2-7|-|TRBV28
CASSWTVSYEQYF
TGTGCCAGCAGTTGGACGGTCTCCTACGAGCAGTACTTC
>-|TRBJ2-7|TRBD2|TRBV6-6
CASRDDGTSGFYEQYF
TGTGCCAGCCGAGACGACGGGACTAGCGGGTTCTACGAGCAGTACTTC
>-|TRBJ1-1|-|TRBV4-1
CASTTNTSPNTEAFF
TGCGCCAGCACCACCAACACATCCCCTAACACTGAAGCTTTCTTT
>-|TRBJ1-2|-|TRBV7-9
CASSPRWGEDYGYTF
TGTGCCAGCAGCCCCCGGTGGGGGGAGGACTATGGCTACACCTTC
>-|TRBJ2-7|-|TRBV5-6
CASSLRRGLEQYF
TGTGCCAGCAGCTTGAGGCGAGGCCTCGAGCAGTACTTC
>-|TRBJ2-7|-|TRBV27
CASSLNGPSALEQYF
TGTGCCAGCAGTTTAAACGGACCATCAGCACTCGAGCAGTACTTC
>-|TRBJ2-2|-|TRBV5-4
CASSSNDGTGELFF
TGTGCCAGCAGCTCCAATGACGGTACCGGGGAGCTGTTTTTT
>-|TRBJ2-3|TRBD2|TRBV4-2
CASSGGGPTDTQYF
TGTGCCAGCAGTGGCGGGGGGCCCACAGATACGCAGTATTTT
>-|TRBJ2-3|-|TRBV5-4
CASSPGMGGNTDTQYF
TGTGCCAGCAGCCCCGGGATGGGTGGAAACACAGATACGCAGTATTTT
>-|TRBJ1-1|-|TRBV7-9
CASSLALGAKNTEAFF
TGTGCCAGCAGCTTAGCTCTGGGAGCAAAGAACACTGAAGCTTTCTTT
>-|TRBJ2-7|TRBD1|TRBV19
CASSIRDSSYEQYF
TGTGCCAGTAGTATTCGGGACAGCTCCTACGAGCAGTACTTC
>-|TRBJ1-2|-|TRBV7-2
CASSPPGAIHGYTF
TGTGCCAGCAGCCCCCCAGGGGCGATTCATGGCTACACCTTC
>-|TRBJ2-2|-|TRBV7-9
CASSFVGGELFF
TGTGCCAGCAGCTTCGTTGGCGGGGAGCTGTTTTTT
>-|TRBJ2-5|TRBD1|TRBV5-6
CASSSNGQGETQYF
TGTGCCAGCAGCTCAAATGGACAGGGTGAGACCCAGTACTTC
>-|TRBJ1-3|TRBD1|TRBV4-3
CASSQAGTGDFGNTIYF
TGCGCCAGCAGTCAGGCCGGGACAGGGGACTTTGGAAACACCATATATTTT
>-|TRBJ1-1|-|TRBV5-4
CASGVGNTEAFF
TGTGCCAGCGGGGTGGGGAACACTGAAGCTTTCTTT
>-|TRBJ2-7|TRBD1|TRBV5-8
CASSLEKGAVNEQYF
TGTGCCAGCAGCTTGGAAAAGGGGGCCGTCAACGAGCAGTACTTC
>-|TRBJ2-1|TRBD1|TRBV11-3
CASSLTGDNEQFF
TGTGCCAGCAGCCTGACAGGGGACAATGAGCAGTTCTTC
>-|TRBJ1-1|-|TRBV27
CASSLVRASEAFF
TGTGCCAGCAGTTTGGTGAGGGCTAGTGAAGCTTTCTTT
>-|TRBJ2-5|-|TRBV7-6
CASSSRRGTQETQYF
TGTGCCAGCAGCTCCAGACGGGGGACCCAAGAGACCCAGTACTTC
>-|TRBJ2-7|-|TRBV25-1
CASSATHLAGEQYF
TGTGCCAGCAGTGCCACTCACCTCGCGGGCGAGCAGTACTTC
>once|TRBJ2-7|TRBD1|TRBV5-5
CASSLAQGAEQYF
TGTGCCAGCAGCTTGGCTCAGGGGGCCGAGCAGTACTTC
>-|TRBJ2-7|TRBD1|TRBV7-4
CASSSRQGPYEQYF
TGTGCCAGCAGCTCCAGACAGGGGCCTTACGAGCAGTACTTC
>-|TRBJ2-2|TRBD2|TRBV5-1
CASSLGTSGTGELFF
TGCGCCAGCAGCTTGGGGACTAGCGGGACCGGGGAGCTGTTTTTT
>-|TRBJ2-7|TRBD2|TRBV5-1
CASSLEISGSSYEQYF
TGCGCCAGCAGCTTGGAGATCAGCGGGAGCTCCTACGAGCAGTACTTC
>-|TRBJ2-5|-|TRBV7-9
CASSLAGETQYF
TGTGCCAGCAGCTTGGCCGGTGAGACCCAGTACTTC
>-|TRBJ2-5|-|TRBV6-5
CATSDLEETQYF
TGTGCCACCAGCGACCTAGAAGAGACCCAGTACTTC
>-|TRBJ1-1|-|TRBV19
CASSIVGAMNTEAFF
TGTGCCAGTAGTATAGTAGGAGCCATGAACACTGAAGCTTTCTTT
>-|TRBJ2-3|-|TRBV7-3
CASSLLGQGRDTQYF
TGTGCCAGCAGCTTATTGGGGCAGGGGAGGGATACGCAGTATTTT
>-|TRBJ2-7|-|TRBV5-1
CASSPLDAFYEQYF
TGCGCCAGCAGCCCGCTGGATGCCTTCTACGAGCAGTACTTC
>-|TRBJ2-2|-|TRBV27
CASSFGGTGELFF
TGTGCCAGCAGTTTCGGGGGAACCGGGGAGCTGTTTTTT
>-|TRBJ2-7|-|TRBV6-1
CASSEDVAGAVYEQYF
TGTGCCAGCAGTGAAGATGTCGCGGGGGCAGTCTACGAGCAGTACTTC
>-|TRBJ1-1|-|TRBV11-1
CASSLSEGNTEAFF
TGTGCCAGCAGCTTATCTGAAGGGAACACTGAAGCTTTCTTT
>-|TRBJ2-7|-|TRBV4-1
CASSQVPGSTYEQYF
TGCGCCAGCAGCCAAGTCCCCGGGTCTACCTACGAGCAGTACTTC
>-|TRBJ2-1|-|TRBV7-9
CASSFPLGDNEQFF
TGTGCCAGCAGCTTTCCCCTGGGGGACAATGAGCAGTTCTTC
>-|TRBJ2-1|-|TRBV10-3
CAISATTIEQFF
TGTGCCATCAGTGCTACTACGATAGAGCAGTTCTTC
>-|TRBJ2-5|-|TRBV25-1
CASSRSPGVGGETQYF
TGTGCCAGCAGTCGGTCCCCGGGGGTCGGGGGAGAGACCCAGTACTTC
>-|TRBJ2-1|-|TRBV9
CASSVAENEQFF
TGTGCCAGCAGCGTAGCGGAGAATGAGCAGTTCTTC
>-|TRBJ2-1|-|TRBV29-1
CSVPKGEQFF
TGCAGCGTGCCGAAGGGTGAGCAGTTCTTC
>-|TRBJ2-1|-|TRBV27
CASNFPNEQFF
TGTGCCAGCAATTTCCCCAATGAGCAGTTCTTC
>-|TRBJ1-3|-|TRBV7-2
CASSLGQDASGNTIYF
TGTGCCAGCAGCTTAGGGCAGGACGCCTCTGGAAACACCATATATTTT
>-|TRBJ2-1|TRBD2|TRBV27
CASGPWAGDYNEQFF
TGTGCCAGCGGTCCTTGGGCGGGGGACTACAATGAGCAGTTCTTC
>-|TRBJ1-1|-|TRBV30
CAWSVIAEGPTEAFF
TGTGCCTGGAGTGTAATTGCGGAGGGACCCACTGAAGCTTTCTTT
>-|TRBJ2-2|-|TRBV5-4
CASSLELAGELFF
TGTGCCAGCAGCTTGGAATTGGCCGGGGAGCTGTTTTTT